What follows are 29 T cell receptor beta chains derived from one specimen sequenced in a study of T cell repertoires in cytomegalovirus infection. TCRdb re-called the reads through MiXCR, storing one row per CDR3 protein. This sample yields about 400,000 distinct CDR3 sequences, of which around 18% are seen a single time; approximately 10% belongs to the top ten. The sample consisted of PBMCs. The receptors shown here come from a human donor in good health (CMV status not recorded). Some clones in this sample may be carry-over from other donors' samples.

The chain employs TRBV10-3 and TRBJ2-5; weak D call: TRBD2 (5 bases). The germline V and J ends were trimmed by 8 bases and 0 bases, with 7 bases remaining between them. Germline V gene data show CDR1 as ENHRY and CDR2 as SYGVKD. CDR3 size: 12 residues. CDR3 DNA sequence: TGTGCCATCGGGAGCGACCAAGAGACCCAGTACTTC. Translated, it gives CAIGSDQETQYF.

This clonotype appeared many times. The CDR3 DNA sequence: TGTGCCAGCAGCGGAATGGGGCGTGCCTACGAGCAGTACTTC. Its protein product is CASSGMGRAYEQYF. V gene TRBV7-2 combines with J gene TRBJ2-7; D might be TRBD1 (5 bases). Germline V lookup: CDR1 SGHTA, CDR2 FQGNSA. The CDR3 covers 14 residues. The ends were cut back, 5 bases at V and 2 bases at J, with 13 bases in the middle.

V and J are TRBV11-3 and TRBJ2-1; possibly TRBD2 for D (5 bases). Trimming stripped 0 bases from V and 10 bases from J, with 10 bases between. This CDR3 contains 13 residues. The germline gives CDR1 SGHNT, CDR2 YENEEA. For the CDR3, the DNA is TGTGCCAGCAGCTTAGAGACCCGAGGGGAGCAGTTCTTC. This encodes CASSLETRGEQFF.

This chain uses TRBV19 with TRBJ1-5; D gene uncertain. CDR1 and CDR2 from the germline V gene are LNHDA and SQIVND (reference sequence). V dropped 5 bases and J dropped 0 bases, with 17 bases sitting between them. The length of the CDR3 is 17 residues. The CDR3 bases are TGTGCCAGTAGTTCTCGGACGGACTTCTATAGCAATCAGCCCCAGCATTTT. This translates into CASSSRTDFYSNQPQHF.

The chain employs TRBV4-2 and TRBJ1-4, with D possibly matching TRBD1 (5 bases). This CDR3 has 15 amino acids. V was trimmed by 5 bases and J by 8 bases, leaving 18 bases between them. From germline, CDR1 is LGHNA and CDR2 YNFKEQ. The CDR3 region has the DNA TGTGCCAGCAGCACCCGGGACTTGACAGAGGAAAAACTGTTTTTT. Translated: CASSTRDLTEEKLFF.

This clonotype has more than one count but fewer than ten. This chain uses TRBV4-1 with TRBJ1-2; D gene ambiguous. The V end lost 0 bases, the J end lost 4 bases, and 12 bases lay between the germline ends. The length of the CDR3 is 15 residues. Per germline, CDR1 MGHRA and CDR2 YSYEKL. This CDR3 is CASSQDGGRTYGYTF. The CDR3 coding sequence is TGCGCCAGCAGCCAAGATGGTGGTCGAACCTATGGCTACACCTTC.

The gene calls are TRBV6-2 or TRBV6-3 and TRBJ2-3, with 8 bases lining up with TRBD2. Looked up from germline, CDR1 is MNHEY and CDR2 is SVGEGT. Trimming cost V 4 bases and J 6 bases; bases outside gene matches: 9. This CDR3 has 15 amino acids. This CDR3 is CASSSRREAKDTQYF. DNA of the CDR3: TGTGCCAGCAGTTCTAGGCGGGAGGCCAAGGATACGCAGTATTTT.

This clonotype was found many times. The chain uses TRBV6-2 or TRBV6-3 and TRBJ2-4; D remains unclear. This CDR3 is 12 amino acids long. Trimming left V 3 bases short and J 2 bases short, with 2 bases between. The germline gives CDR1 MNHEY, CDR2 SVGEGT. The DNA of the CDR3 is TGTGCCAGCAGTTATTCCAAAAACATTCAGTACTTC. Its translation: CASSYSKNIQYF.

In this sample, this clonotype turned up many times. The V and J genes are TRBV6-1 and TRBJ1-1, with 9 bases aligning to TRBD1. The V gene's germline CDR1 is MNHNS and CDR2 SASEGT. The CDR3 sequence is 17 residues long. Trimming took 4 bases from V and 1 from J; bases not matched to a gene: 10. Written as DNA, the CDR3 is TGTGCCAGCAGTGGTCTGTTTGGGACAGGGTGGAACACTGAAGCTTTCTTT. Protein sequence: CASSGLFGTGWNTEAFF.

The rearrangement links TRBV18 to TRBJ1-4; weak D call: TRBD1 (5 bases). The CDR3 has 15 residues. CDR1 and CDR2 from the germline V gene are KGHSH and LQKENI. V dropped 2 bases and J dropped 9 bases, with 16 bases sitting between them. CDR3 sequence (DNA): TGTGCCAGCTCACCAGCGGACACTCAACGGCAAAAACTGTTTTTT. Protein product: CASSPADTQRQKLFF.

The genes are TRBV15 and TRBJ2-1; D unresolved. In germline, CDR1 is LNHNV, CDR2 YYDKDF (reference sequence). V was shortened by 3 bases and J by 5 bases, with 5 bases between the two germline ends. The CDR3 loop spans 12 amino acids. The CDR3 sequence is CATSRDDNEQFF. DNA of the CDR3: TGTGCCACCAGCAGGGATGACAATGAGCAGTTCTTC.

The V gene is TRBV5-1, the J gene TRBJ2-6; D uncertain. Germline values: CDR1 SGHRS, CDR2 YFSETQ. V lost 0 bases and J lost 0, with 4 bases in between. The CDR3 spans 15 residues. The CDR3 reads CASSLVYSGANVLTF. CDR3 sequence (DNA): TGCGCCAGCAGCTTGGTGTACTCTGGGGCCAACGTCCTGACTTTC.

This clonotype was seen many times. The chain has TRBV7-9 and TRBJ2-5, with unresolved D. Germline lookup yields CDR1 SEHNR and CDR2 FQNEAQ (reference sequence). Trimming removed 5 bases at V and 5 bases at J, with 9 bases between. The length of the CDR3 is 12 residues. CDR3 sequence reads: CASSEVGETQYF. The CDR3 region has the DNA TGTGCCAGCAGCGAAGTTGGGGAGACCCAGTACTTC.

In this sample, this clonotype turned up a few times. This chain links TRBV5-1 with TRBJ2-1; TRBD2 agrees at 11 bases. The germline CDR1 and CDR2 sequences are SGHRS and YFSETQ. V lost 3 bases and J lost 8; bases outside the gene matches: 4. CDR3 length equals 14 residues. The CDR3 nucleotides are TGCGCCAGCAGCTCCCGACTAGCGGGACATGAGCAGTTCTTC. Protein product: CASSSRLAGHEQFF.

The genes are TRBV2 and TRBJ2-3; 7 bases fit TRBD2. The CDR3 is 15 residues long. V dropped 6 bases and J dropped 6; count of bases not matched to a gene: 12. Germline-derived CDR1 and CDR2 are SNHLY and FYNNEI. CDR3 residues: CASRTSPWGLDTQYF. The CDR3 DNA follows: TGTGCCAGCAGGACTAGCCCTTGGGGGTTGGATACGCAGTATTTT.

This clonotype has only a few counts. One end of the junction varies from germline; a read error may be responsible. The chain has TRBV12-5 and TRBJ1-2; D not certain. This CDR3 region has 13 residues. The germline V gene has CDR1 LGHNT and CDR2 FRNRAP. The DNA of the CDR3 is TGTGCTAGTGGTTCGATCCCCCCCCCCCGCCCAGGATTC. Residues: CASGSIPPPRPGF.

Here the CDR3 reads CASADGGFGTDTQYF. CDR3 in DNA: TGTGCCAGCGCGGATGGCGGGTTCGGCACAGATACGCAGTATTTT. This chain connects TRBV28 to TRBJ2-3; D perhaps matches TRBD2 (5 bases). Germline values: CDR1 MDHEN, CDR2 SYDVKM. The V gene lost 8 bases and the J gene lost 1 base, with 16 bases spanning the gap. The length of the CDR3 is 15 residues.

This clonotype appeared once. A much bigger clone sits one base away, suggesting this may be a read error. The V and J genes are TRBV7-2 and TRBJ2-1, with no clear D. CDR3 length: 14 amino acids. Trimming pared 1 base from V and 6 bases from J, leaving 10 bases between. Germline V CDR1 and CDR2: SGHTA, FQGNSA. CDR3 nucleotides: TGTGCCAGCAGCTTAGTCACGGGCGCCAATGAGCAGTTCTTC. Protein: CASSLVTGANEQFF.

This chain uses TRBV29-1 with TRBJ1-1; D unresolved. The CDR3 loop spans 12 amino acids. Germline V gene sequence: CDR1 SQVTM, CDR2 ANQGSEA. The V end was cut by 4 bases, the J end by 5 bases, with 11 bases between. CDR3: CSVGTAGTEAFF. The CDR3 bases are TGCAGCGTTGGAACAGCGGGGACTGAAGCTTTCTTT.

This chain uses TRBV10-2 with TRBJ2-3; a weak D match, TRBD2 (5 bases). Germline CDR1 is WSHSY and CDR2 is SAAADI. Trimming took 4 bases from V and 1 from J, leaving 12 bases between them. CDR3 length equals 15 residues. CDR3 region: CASSVNSGRTDTQYF. CDR3 DNA sequence: TGCGCCAGCAGTGTGAACAGCGGACGCACAGATACGCAGTATTTT.

Ten or more counts support this clonotype. The genes are TRBV3-1 and TRBJ2-7; TRBD2 might be the D (5 bases). CDR1 is LGHDT, CDR2 YNNKEL, per germline (reference sequence). The V end was cut by 0 bases, the J end by 7 bases, with 7 bases between. This CDR3 comprises 12 residues. In nucleotides, the CDR3 is TGTGCCAGCAGCCAAGACTCGGGAGAGCAGTACTTC. Translation gives CASSQDSGEQYF.

The gene calls are TRBV12-3 or TRBV12-4 and TRBJ2-1, with a weak D call TRBD2 (5 bases). The CDR3 extends over 14 amino acids. Deletions cut 5 bases from V and 2 bases from J, with 10 bases between. The CDR3 coding sequence is TGTGCCAGCAGTATAATCGGGACCTACAATGAGCAGTTCTTC. This codes for CASSIIGTYNEQFF.

This clonotype turned up a few times. The CDR3 region is CASSSDRIGLFF. The DNA of the CDR3 is TGTGCCAGCAGCTCCGACAGAATCGGGCTGTTTTTT. The V call is TRBV7-2, the J call TRBJ2-2; possibly TRBD1 for D (5 bases). The length of the CDR3 is 12 residues. The germline gives CDR1 SGHTA, CDR2 FQGNSA. Trimming pared 4 bases from V and 13 bases from J, leaving 13 bases between. Using reference TRBV7-2 and TRBJ2-2 for the parts outside the CDR3, the full variable domain is GAGVSQSPSNKVTEKGKDVELRCDPISGHTALYWYRQSLGQGLEFLIYFQGNSAPDKSGLPSDRFSAERTGGSVSTLTIQRTQQEDSAVYLCASSSDRIGLFFGEGSRLTVL.

This clonotype was seen ten or more times. This chain links TRBV7-9 with TRBJ2-1; D is undetermined. This CDR3 is 16 amino acids long. The germline gives CDR1 SEHNR, CDR2 FQNEAQ (reference sequence). The V gene lost 1 base and the J gene lost 0 bases, with 10 bases spanning the gap. The CDR3, as DNA: TGTGCCAGCAGCTTAGTCCGGAAGAGCTCCTACAATGAGCAGTTCTTC. Encoded protein: CASSLVRKSSYNEQFF. The full variable domain, completed using reference TRBV7-9 and TRBJ2-1, is DTGVSQNPRHKITKRGQNVTFRCDPISEHNRLYWYRQTLGQGPEFLTYFQNEAQLEKSRLLSDRFSAERPKGSFSTLEIQRTEQGDSAMYLCASSLVRKSSYNEQFFGPGTRLTVL.

This chain joins TRBV11-2 and TRBJ2-7; D remains unclear. Germline CDR1 SGHAT, CDR2 FQNNGV. Deletions cut 4 bases from V and 0 bases from J, with 19 bases between. The CDR3 is 17 residues long. CDR3 residues: CASSYYLGGLRSYEQYF. As DNA, the CDR3 is TGTGCCAGCAGCTATTATTTGGGCGGTCTACGCTCCTACGAGCAGTACTTC.

In this sample, this clonotype turned up a few times. The rearrangement joins TRBV5-1 to TRBJ2-5, with a tentative D call TRBD1 (6 bases). Germline V gene data show CDR1 as SGHRS and CDR2 as YFSETQ. CDR3 length: 15 residues. Trimming took off 0 bases at V and 2 bases at J, with 11 bases between the two ends. The CDR3 DNA reads as TGCGCCAGCAGCTTGGTAGGGACACCACAAGAGACCCAGTACTTC. Translating it yields CASSLVGTPQETQYF. The entire variable domain, with the rest obtained from reference TRBV5-1 and TRBJ2-5, is as follows: KAGVTQTPRYLIKTRGQQVTLSCSPISGHRSVSWYQQTPGQGLQFLFEYFSETQRNKGNFPGRFSGRQFSNSRSEMNVSTLELGDSALYLCASSLVGTPQETQYFGPGTRLLVL.

This clonotype appeared many times. The rearrangement links TRBV11-2 to TRBJ1-4, with TRBD1 matching 9 bases. The junction had 7 bases not matched to a gene; V was cut back by 0 bases and J by 8 bases. This CDR3 spans 16 amino acids. Germline-derived CDR1 and CDR2 are SGHAT and FQNNGV. The CDR3 nucleotides are TGTGCCAGCAGCTTAGATTCGGGACAGGGTGGGGAAAAACTGTTTTTT. It is translated as CASSLDSGQGGEKLFF.

The table lists this clonotype with a few counts. V and J are TRBV28 and TRBJ2-1, with D unclear. The CDR3 runs to 16 residues. Germline V gives CDR1 MDHEN, CDR2 SYDVKM. The germline V and J ends were trimmed by 3 bases and 0 bases, with 12 bases remaining between them. The CDR3 is CASSFRLVSSYNEQFF. The CDR3 nucleotides are TGTGCCAGCAGTTTCAGGCTAGTGAGCTCCTACAATGAGCAGTTCTTC. Full variable domain (outside the CDR3, taken from reference TRBV28 and TRBJ2-1): DVKVTQSSRYLVKRTGEKVFLECVQDMDHENMFWYRQDPGLGLRLIYFSYDVKMKEKGDIPEGYSVSREKKERFSLILESASTNQTSMYLCASSFRLVSSYNEQFFGPGTRLTVL.

This chain uses TRBV7-9 with TRBJ1-1; 8 nucleotides line up with TRBD1. Trimming removed 1 base from V and 8 bases from J; junction bases left unmatched: 0. From germline, CDR1 is SEHNR and CDR2 FQNEAQ (reference sequence). The CDR3 runs 12 residues. CDR3 sequence (DNA): TGTGCCAGCAGCTTAGGGACAGGGGAAGCTTTCTTT. It encodes CASSLGTGEAFF.